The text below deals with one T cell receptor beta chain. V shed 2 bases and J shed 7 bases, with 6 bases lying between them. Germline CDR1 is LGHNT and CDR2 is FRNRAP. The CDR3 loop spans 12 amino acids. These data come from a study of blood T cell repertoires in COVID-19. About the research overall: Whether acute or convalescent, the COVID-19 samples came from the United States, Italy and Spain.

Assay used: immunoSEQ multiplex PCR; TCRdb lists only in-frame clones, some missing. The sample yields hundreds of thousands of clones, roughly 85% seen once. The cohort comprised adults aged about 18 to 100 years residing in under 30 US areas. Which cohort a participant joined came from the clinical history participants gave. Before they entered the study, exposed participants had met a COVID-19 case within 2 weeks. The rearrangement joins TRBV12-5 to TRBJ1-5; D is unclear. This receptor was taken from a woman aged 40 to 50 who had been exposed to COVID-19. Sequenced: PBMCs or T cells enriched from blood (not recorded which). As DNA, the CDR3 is TGTGCTAGTGGTTTGCCGCAGCAGCCCCAGCATTTT. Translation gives CASGLPQQPQHF. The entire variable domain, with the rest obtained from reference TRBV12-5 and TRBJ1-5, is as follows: DARVTQTPRHKVTEMGQEVTMRCQPILGHNTVFWYRQTMMQGLELLAYFRNRAPLDDSGMPKDRFSAEMPDATLATLKIQPSEPRDSAVYFCASGLPQQPQHFGDGTRLSIL.